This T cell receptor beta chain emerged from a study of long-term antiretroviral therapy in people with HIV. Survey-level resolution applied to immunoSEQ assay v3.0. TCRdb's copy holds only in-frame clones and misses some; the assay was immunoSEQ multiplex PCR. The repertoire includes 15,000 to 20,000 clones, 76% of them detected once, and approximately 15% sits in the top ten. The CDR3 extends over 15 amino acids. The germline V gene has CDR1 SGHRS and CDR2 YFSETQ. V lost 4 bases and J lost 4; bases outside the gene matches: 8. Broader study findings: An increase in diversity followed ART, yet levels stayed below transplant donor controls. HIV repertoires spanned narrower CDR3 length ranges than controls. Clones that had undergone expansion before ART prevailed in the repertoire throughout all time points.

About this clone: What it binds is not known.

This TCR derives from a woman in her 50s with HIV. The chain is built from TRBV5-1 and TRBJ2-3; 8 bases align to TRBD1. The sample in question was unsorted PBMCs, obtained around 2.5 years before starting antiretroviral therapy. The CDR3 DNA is TGCGCCAGCAGCGTGACAGGGGAATTGGCAGATACGCAGTATTTT. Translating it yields CASSVTGELADTQYF.